The rows below give T cell receptor beta chains drawn from one sample of a study of breast tumors, draining lymph nodes, adjacent tissues. TCRdb re-derived calls from the multiplex PCR reads in MiXCR, one entry per CDR3 protein. The table shows approximately 45,000 distinct CDR3 sequences, with roughly 23% occurring only once. The source material was breast tumor tissue. These receptors were obtained from a female donor with breast cancer. Some clones in this sample may be carry-over from other donors' samples. The CDR3 runs from the conserved cysteine through the conserved F or W. D genes are given only for firm matches. Size values are once, few and many counts, or a class for expanded clones, and some rows have none.

TRBV5-1	14	-	TRBJ1-3	-	TGCGCCAGCAGCCCCGGGACCCCTGGAAACACCATATATTTT	CASSPGTPGNTIYF
TRBV7-3	12	-	TRBJ2-4	few	TGTGCCAGCAGCTTAAGTGGGGGCATTCAGTACTTC	CASSLSGGIQYF
TRBV9	14	TRBD1	TRBJ1-2	medium-sized	TGTGCCAGCAGCGTAGAGGGGGCGGGAGGCGGCTACACCTTC	CASSVEGAGGGYTF
TRBV3-1	14	-	TRBJ1-4	few	TGTGCCAGCAGCCAACCCGGGGGGAGCGAAAAACTGTTTTTT	CASSQPGGSEKLFF
TRBV4-2	12	-	TRBJ2-5	many	TGTGCCAGCAGCCAAGAGCGGGAGACCCAGTACTTC	CASSQERETQYF
TRBV4-1	15	-	TRBJ2-1	many	TGCGCCAGCAGCCAACAGACAGGCTCCTACAATGAGCAGTTCTTC	CASSQQTGSYNEQFF
TRBV19	15	TRBD1	TRBJ2-7	many	TGTGCCAGTAGTATGAAAGGGGGCGGATTCTACGAGCAGTACTTC	CASSMKGGGFYEQYF
TRBV6-4	13	-	TRBJ2-2	many	TGTGCCAGCAGTGTTTCCGACACCGGGGAGCTGTTTTTT	CASSVSDTGELFF
TRBV19	14	TRBD1	TRBJ1-5	many	TGTGCCAGTAGTAGGGGACAGCTCTATCAGCCCCAGCATTTT	CASSRGQLYQPQHF
TRBV6-1	13	-	TRBJ2-5	few	TGTGCCAGCAGTGAACACCAACAAGAGACCCAGTACTTC	CASSEHQQETQYF
TRBV30	15	-	TRBJ1-6	many	TGTGCCTGGAGTGTAAGGGGCTCCTATAATTCACCCCTCCACTTT	CAWSVRGSYNSPLHF
TRBV19	13	-	TRBJ1-1	once	TGTGCCAGTAGTATCGTGGGCCAGGGTGATGCTTTCTTT	CASSIVGQGDAFF
TRBV19	14	TRBD1	TRBJ1-4	few	TGTGCCAGTGGCGACGGGACAGGGGTTGAAAAACTGTTTTTT	CASGDGTGVEKLFF
TRBV4-1	18	-	TRBJ2-7	medium-sized	TGCGCCAGCAGCCAAGATACCCCTGGCAGGGACTTCACCTACGAGCAGTACTTC	CASSQDTPGRDFTYEQYF
TRBV9	16	TRBD2	TRBJ2-2	few	TGTGCCAGCAGCGAAGGGACTAGCGGGGTATCCGGGGAGCTGTTTTTT	CASSEGTSGVSGELFF
TRBV11-2	14	TRBD1	TRBJ2-1	many	TGTGCCAGCAGCCCGGGGACAGGGTCCGCTGAGCAGTTCTTC	CASSPGTGSAEQFF
TRBV12-3/TRBV12-4	13	-	TRBJ1-4	many	TGTGCCAGCACATTGAGGGAGAAGGAAAAACTGTTTTTT	CASTLREKEKLFF
TRBV6-2/TRBV6-3	15	-	TRBJ1-2	many	TGTGCCAGCAGCTTCATTCGTAGGGGTAACTATGGCTACACCTTC	CASSFIRRGNYGYTF
TRBV27	14	-	TRBJ1-2	many	TGTGCCAGCAGTTTATCAGGGGCCGTCAATGGCTACACCTTC	CASSLSGAVNGYTF
TRBV27	16	TRBD2	TRBJ2-2	many	TGTGCCAGCAGACCAACTAGCGGGCCACCCGTCGGGGAGCTGTTTTTT	CASRPTSGPPVGELFF
TRBV10-2	16	TRBD2	TRBJ2-5	many	TGCGCCAGCAGGAAGGGACTAGCGGGGGTCCAAGAGACCCAGTACTTC	CASRKGLAGVQETQYF
TRBV18	12	-	TRBJ2-1	-	TGTGCCAGCTCTCAGGGATACAATGAGCAGTTCTTC	CASSQGYNEQFF
TRBV12-3/TRBV12-4	12	-	TRBJ1-5	-	TGTGCCAGCAGTCCCCCCGGGAGCGACCAGCATTTT	CASSPPGSDQHF
TRBV2	12	-	TRBJ2-7	many	TGTGCCAGCAGTGGGGTAAACTACGAGCAGTACTTC	CASSGVNYEQYF
TRBV7-2	15	-	TRBJ2-7	-	TGTGCCAGCAGCTTAGCGCTAGCGAGTACCTACGAGCAGTACTTC	CASSLALASTYEQYF
TRBV18	13	-	TRBJ1-4	many	TGTGCCAGCTCACGAGGTACTAATGAAAAACTGTTTTTT	CASSRGTNEKLFF
TRBV2	13	-	TRBJ2-7	many	TGTGCCAGCACTTCAGATCAAGGGGGCGAGCAGTACTTC	CASTSDQGGEQYF
TRBV6-2/TRBV6-3	21	-	TRBJ2-7	-	-	CASSDHRELFFGSGTSYEQYF
TRBV20-1	9	-	TRBJ1-5	many	TGCAGTGCTAGAAATTACGAGCATTTT	CSARNYEHF
TRBV12-3/TRBV12-4	13	-	TRBJ1-1	once	TGTGCCAGCAGACCAGAACTGAACACTGAAGCTTTCTTT	CASRPELNTEAFF
TRBV7-7	14	-	TRBJ2-5	-	TGTGCCAGCAGCTTAGGGCCGACCCAAGAGACCCAGTACTTC	CASSLGPTQETQYF
TRBV5-1	15	-	TRBJ1-6	many	TGCGCCAGCAGCTTGGCCAATTCGGGGAATTCACCCCTCCACTTT	CASSLANSGNSPLHF
TRBV5-1	16	-	TRBJ2-1	few	TGCGCCAGCAGCCCGGGGACCGATTACTCCTACAATGAGCAGTTCTTC	CASSPGTDYSYNEQFF
TRBV19	14	TRBD1	TRBJ2-2	-	TGTGCCAGTAGCACGGGACAGCTCACCGGGGAGCTGTTTTTT	CASSTGQLTGELFF
TRBV5-5	14	-	TRBJ2-2	many	TGTGCCAGCAGCTTCCCGGATACCACCGGGGAGCTGTTTTTT	CASSFPDTTGELFF
TRBV9	17	-	TRBJ1-3	many	TGTGCCAGCAGCGTAAACCCCAGACAGGTTTCTGGAAACACCATATATTTT	CASSVNPRQVSGNTIYF
TRBV12-3/TRBV12-4	12	-	TRBJ1-2	many	TGTGCCAGCAGTCCCTCCGATCGTGGCTACACCTTC	CASSPSDRGYTF
TRBV5-4	15	-	TRBJ2-5	few	TGTGCCAGCAGCACTTATCCAGGGAAACAAGAGACCCAGTACTTC	CASSTYPGKQETQYF
TRBV3-1	15	TRBD2	TRBJ2-2	-	TGTGCCAGCAGCCAAGGGGGGACTAGCGGCGGGGAGCTGTTTTTT	CASSQGGTSGGELFF
TRBV7-9	12	-	TRBJ2-7	medium-sized	TGTGCCAGCAGCCCCCGTCCCTACGAGCAGTACTTC	CASSPRPYEQYF
TRBV3-1	15	-	TRBJ2-2	many	TGTGCCAGCAGCCAAGCGCGGAGCAGGGGTCGGGAGCTGTTTTTT	CASSQARSRGRELFF
TRBV28	11	-	TRBJ1-2	many	TGTGCCAGCAGTTCACTAGAGAACTACACCTTC	CASSSLENYTF
TRBV27	15	-	TRBJ2-7	many	TGTGCCAGCAGTCCTAGCGGGGACAGGCCCTACGAGCAGTACTTC	CASSPSGDRPYEQYF
TRBV12-3/TRBV12-4	12	-	TRBJ2-7	many	TGTGCCAGCAGTTCTAATTCCTACGAGCAGTACTTC	CASSSNSYEQYF
TRBV5-1	12	-	TRBJ2-5	-	TGCGCCAGCAGCTTCACCCAAGAGACCCAGTACTTC	CASSFTQETQYF
TRBV20-1	14	-	TRBJ1-2	many	TGCAGTGCTAGAGCGGGCCTTGGGGGCTATGGCTACACCTTC	CSARAGLGGYGYTF
TRBV28	16	TRBD2	TRBJ2-7	many	TGTGCCAGCAGTTCCCGGGTAGGGCGGGAGCTTACCGAGCAGTACTTC	CASSSRVGRELTEQYF